The rows below give T cell receptor beta chains drawn from one sample of a study of cytomegalovirus exposure and HLA in healthy donors. Assay: immunoSEQ multiplex PCR; the TCRdb copy retains only in-frame clones and omits some. The data contain more than 200,000 clones, 60% to 80% of them singletons. Specimen: PBMCs. These receptors were obtained from a man aged 18 to 30 in good health and CMV-seronegative. Both conserved end residues are part of each CDR3. A D gene is named only where the DNA matches it firmly. Expanded clones get a size class; other rows say once, few or many, or leave the size out.

D	size	V	J	CDR3	DNA
-	-	TRBV5-1	TRBJ2-1	CASSLQDSSYNEQFF	TGCGCCAGCAGCTTACAGGACAGCTCCTACAATGAGCAGTTCTTC
-	-	TRBV6-6	TRBJ2-5	CASSLNRESFGTQYF	TGTGCCAGCAGTCTTAACAGGGAAAGCTTTGGGACCCAGTACTTC
-	once	TRBV28	TRBJ1-2	CASKVGSGNYGYTF	TGTGCCAGCAAGGTGGGTTCAGGAAACTATGGCTACACCTTC
TRBD1	-	TRBV7-9	TRBJ2-3	CASSLLDRGDTQYF	TGTGCCAGCAGTCTTTTGGACAGGGGGGATACGCAGTATTTT
-	-	TRBV27	TRBJ2-1	CASSLSWGVKYNEQFF	TGTGCCAGCAGTTTATCGTGGGGGGTAAAGTACAATGAGCAGTTCTTC
TRBD1	-	TRBV6-7	TRBJ1-2	CASTLGTDISYGYTF	TGTGCCAGCACTCTCGGGACAGATATCTCCTATGGCTACACCTTC
-	-	TRBV5-1	TRBJ2-7	CASSRRGDSYEQYF	TGCGCCAGCAGCCGACGGGGTGACTCCTACGAGCAGTACTTC
TRBD1	-	TRBV19	TRBJ1-2	CASSRQGIDYGYTF	TGTGCCAGTAGTAGACAGGGCATCGACTATGGCTACACCTTC
-	-	TRBV4-2	TRBJ1-1	CASSQAGNTEAFF	TGTGCCAGCAGCCAAGCCGGGAACACTGAAGCTTTCTTT
-	-	TRBV7-4	TRBJ2-1	CASSWAGEQFF	TGTGCCAGCAGCTGGGCAGGGGAGCAGTTCTTC
TRBD1	-	TRBV7-9	TRBJ2-1	CSSSPTTQGEQFF	TGTTCCAGCAGCCCGACAACACAGGGGGAGCAGTTCTTC
TRBD1	-	TRBV28	TRBJ1-2	CASSTRDRGYGYTF	TGTGCCAGCAGTACCCGGGACAGGGGCTATGGCTACACCTTC
TRBD2	few	TRBV9	TRBJ2-3	CASSAIAGLGTDTQYF	TGTGCCAGCAGCGCCATTGCGGGACTAGGGACAGATACGCAGTATTTT
-	few	TRBV5-6	TRBJ1-6	CASSLEGVGASPLHF	TGTGCCAGCAGCTTGGAGGGGGTTGGTGCCTCACCCCTCCACTTT
TRBD1	once	TRBV5-4	TRBJ1-2	CASSLDGTGYGYTF	TGTGCCAGCAGCTTGGATGGGACAGGGTATGGCTACACCTTC
TRBD1	-	TRBV18	TRBJ1-5	CASSPQTGPNQPQHF	TGTGCCAGCTCACCACAGACAGGGCCCAATCAGCCCCAGCATTTT
TRBD2	-	TRBV7-2	TRBJ2-3	CASSLVSSGGRTDTQYF	TGTGCCAGCAGCTTAGTCTCGTCGGGAGGACGCACAGATACGCAGTATTTT
TRBD1	-	TRBV6-1	TRBJ2-7	CASSETGGTYEQYF	TGTGCCAGCAGCGAGACAGGGGGTACATACGAGCAGTACTTC